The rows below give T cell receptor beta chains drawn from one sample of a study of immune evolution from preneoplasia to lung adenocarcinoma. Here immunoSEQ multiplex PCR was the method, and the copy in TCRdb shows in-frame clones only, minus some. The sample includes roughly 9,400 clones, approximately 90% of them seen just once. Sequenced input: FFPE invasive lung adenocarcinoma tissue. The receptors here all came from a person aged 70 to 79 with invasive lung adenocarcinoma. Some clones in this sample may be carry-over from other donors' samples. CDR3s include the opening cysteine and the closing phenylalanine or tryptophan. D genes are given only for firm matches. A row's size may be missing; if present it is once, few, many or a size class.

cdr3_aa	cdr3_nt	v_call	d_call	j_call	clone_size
CASSRKWGTNQPQHF	TGTGCCAGCAGCCGAAAGTGGGGGACGAATCAGCCCCAGCATTTT	TRBV7-2	-	TRBJ1-5	-
CASSATSGAYNEQFF	TGTGCCAGCAGTGCGACTAGCGGGGCATACAATGAGCAGTTCTTC	TRBV6-1	TRBD2	TRBJ2-1	-
CASSVAGVYSPGTDTQYF	TGTGCCAGCAGCGTAGCAGGGGTTTACAGTCCTGGCACAGATACGCAGTATTTT	TRBV9	-	TRBJ2-3	-
CASSSSTLAGGIYNEQFF	TGCGCCAGCAGCTCCTCTACTTTAGCGGGGGGGATATACAATGAGCAGTTCTTC	TRBV5-1	TRBD2	TRBJ2-1	-
CASSGGVGTEAFF	TGTGCCAGCAGTGGGGGAGTGGGCACTGAAGCTTTCTTT	TRBV2	-	TRBJ1-1	-
CAWSPETGRSNQPQHF	TGTGCCTGGAGTCCAGAGACAGGCCGAAGCAATCAGCCCCAGCATTTT	TRBV30	-	TRBJ1-5	-
CASSTPGQGLSNEKLFF	TGTGCCAGCAGCACACCGGGACAGGGACTTAGTAATGAAAAACTGTTTTTT	TRBV7-9	TRBD1	TRBJ1-4	-
CASSVGLAGSYEQYF	TGTGCCAGCAGCGTGGGACTAGCGGGTTCCTACGAGCAGTACTTC	TRBV9	TRBD2	TRBJ2-7	-
CASSARQGHEQYF	TGTGCCAGCAGTGCGAGGCAGGGTCACGAGCAGTACTTC	TRBV6-1	-	TRBJ2-7	-
CASSPTDSYNEQFF	TGTGCCAGCTCACCAACCGATTCCTACAATGAGCAGTTCTTC	TRBV18	-	TRBJ2-1	-
CASSQQGSTEAFF	TGTGCCAGCAGTCAACAGGGTTCCACTGAAGCTTTCTTT	TRBV28	-	TRBJ1-1	-
CASSLSWNSGANVLTF	TGTGCCAGCAGCTTATCGTGGAACTCTGGGGCCAACGTCCTGACTTTC	TRBV7-2	-	TRBJ2-6	-
CASSPTPYYGYTF	TGTGCCAGCTCTCCTACTCCCTACTATGGCTACACCTTC	TRBV7-6	-	TRBJ1-2	few
CASKRGLPTQETQYF	TGTGCCAGTAAGCGGGGGCTCCCCACCCAAGAGACCCAGTACTTC	TRBV7-8	TRBD2	TRBJ2-5	-
CASSLLWGQGLNEQFF	TGTGCCAGCAGTTTACTCTGGGGACAGGGGCTCAATGAGCAGTTCTTC	TRBV28	TRBD1	TRBJ2-1	-
CSVESTRVIEQFF	TGCAGCGTTGAAAGTACCAGGGTGATAGAGCAGTTCTTC	TRBV29-1	-	TRBJ2-1	-
CASSQTGDAGGEQYF	TGTGCCAGCAGTCAGACAGGGGACGCGGGAGGTGAGCAGTACTTC	TRBV28	-	TRBJ2-7	-
CASSLLPGGRDTDTQYF	TGTGCCAGCAGCCTACTCCCAGGAGGGAGGGACACAGATACGCAGTATTTT	TRBV4-2	TRBD2	TRBJ2-3	-
CASSLVSSKETQYF	TGTGCCAGCAGCTTAGTATCGTCAAAAGAGACCCAGTACTTC	TRBV11-3	-	TRBJ2-5	-
CSIVGRTLEQYF	TGCAGCATTGTGGGTAGGACCTTAGAGCAGTACTTC	TRBV29-1	-	TRBJ2-7	-
CASSDWGLAGGETQYF	TGTGCCAGCAGTGACTGGGGACTAGCGGGAGGGGAGACCCAGTACTTC	TRBV6-1	TRBD2	TRBJ2-5	-
CASSPEGGLAEYEQYF	TGTGCCAGCAGCCCAGAGGGGGGACTAGCGGAATACGAGCAGTACTTC	TRBV7-2	TRBD2	TRBJ2-7	-
CASSSLPVGQANTGELFF	TGTGCCAGCAGCTCCCTGCCCGTCGGACAGGCGAACACCGGGGAGCTGTTTTTT	TRBV7-9	TRBD1	TRBJ2-2	-
CASSPDSRSGANVLTF	TGTGCCAGCAGTCCGGACAGCCGCTCTGGGGCCAACGTCCTGACTTTC	TRBV28	-	TRBJ2-6	-
CASREAPGQGLLRAFF	TGTGCCAGCAGGGAGGCGCCGGGACAGGGGCTCTTGAGAGCTTTCTTT	TRBV27	TRBD1	TRBJ1-1	-
CASITPAGGSDEQYF	TGTGCCAGCATCACCCCCGCGGGGGGAAGCGACGAGCAGTACTTC	TRBV11-3	TRBD2	TRBJ2-7	-
CASSPRGGSQETQYF	TGTGCCAGCAGTCCTCGGGGAGGCTCTCAAGAGACCCAGTACTTC	TRBV6-6	-	TRBJ2-5	-
CASSQGQGEYEQYF	TGCGCCAGCAGCCAAGGGCAGGGTGAGTACGAGCAGTACTTC	TRBV4-1	-	TRBJ2-7	-
CASSQGRPRDGYGYTF	TGTGCCAGCAGCCAAGGAAGGCCTCGGGATGGCTATGGCTACACCTTC	TRBV4-2	-	TRBJ1-2	once
CAWSVHTVFSTDTQYF	TGTGCCTGGAGTGTACATACAGTCTTTAGCACAGATACGCAGTATTTT	TRBV30	-	TRBJ2-3	-
CASSFMGGNTEAFF	TGCGCCAGCAGCTTCATGGGGGGAAACACTGAAGCTTTCTTT	TRBV5-1	-	TRBJ1-1	-
CASSQPDRVETQYF	TGCGCCAGCAGCCAACCGGACAGGGTGGAGACCCAGTACTTC	TRBV4-1	TRBD1	TRBJ2-5	-
CASRSPYNEQFF	TGTGCCAGCCGGAGTCCCTACAATGAGCAGTTCTTC	TRBV2	-	TRBJ2-1	-
CASSYTGTDFYGYTF	TGTGCCAGCAGTTACACCGGGACAGACTTTTATGGCTACACCTTC	TRBV5-6	TRBD1	TRBJ1-2	-
CASWTTNEQFF	TGTGCCAGCTGGACTACGAATGAGCAGTTCTTC	TRBV6-1	-	TRBJ2-1	-
CASITDRGGYGYTF	TGTGCCAGCATTACGGACAGGGGTGGGTATGGCTACACCTTC	TRBV2	TRBD1	TRBJ1-2	-
CASKAGGPKDTQYF	TGTGCCAGTAAAGCGGGAGGGCCAAAAGATACGCAGTATTTT	TRBV19	TRBD2	TRBJ2-3	-
CASSTWEDTGELFF	TGCGCCAGCAGCACCTGGGAAGACACCGGGGAGCTGTTTTTT	TRBV5-1	-	TRBJ2-2	few
CASSLTPGQGSPEQYF	TGTGCCAGCAGCTTGACACCGGGACAGGGATCTCCCGAGCAGTACTTC	TRBV7-2	TRBD1	TRBJ2-7	few
CASTPTAAFSGNTIYF	TGTGCCAGCACCCCCACTGCAGCGTTCTCTGGAAACACCATATATTTT	TRBV2	-	TRBJ1-3	-
CASSQDSSNQPQHF	TGCGCCAGCAGCCAAGACAGTAGCAATCAGCCCCAGCATTTT	TRBV4-1	-	TRBJ1-5	once
CASNPTSGVQAVQYF	TGTGCCAGCAATCCTACTAGCGGGGTGCAGGCCGTGCAGTACTTC	TRBV6-1	TRBD2	TRBJ2-7	-
CASSLGWREAHEQFF	TGTGCCAGCAGCCTGGGGTGGAGGGAGGCCCATGAGCAGTTCTTC	TRBV5-8	-	TRBJ2-1	-
CASKEETTYTF	TGTGCCAGCAAGGAGGAAACCACCTACACCTTC	TRBV2	-	TRBJ1-2	-
CASSLEGRDDGYTF	TGCGCCAGCAGCTTGGAAGGCAGGGACGATGGCTACACCTTC	TRBV5-1	-	TRBJ1-2	-
CASSLRAWDEQYF	TGTGCCAGCAGCTTAAGGGCGTGGGACGAGCAGTACTTC	TRBV11-2	-	TRBJ2-7	once
CASIEGGRIYEQYF	TGTGCCAGCATCGAAGGAGGCAGGATCTACGAGCAGTACTTC	TRBV2	-	TRBJ2-7	once
CAWTGDVQSGNTIYF	TGTGCCTGGACTGGGGACGTCCAATCTGGAAACACCATATATTTT	TRBV30	-	TRBJ1-3	-
CASSLAGGSTDTQYF	TGTGCCAGCAGCTTGGCGGGGGGGAGCACAGATACGCAGTATTTT	TRBV11-2	TRBD2	TRBJ2-3	-
CASSRRVHLETQYF	TGTGCCAGCAGTCGGCGGGTACATCTGGAGACCCAGTACTTC	TRBV2	-	TRBJ2-5	-
CSVMDPGTAFF	TGCAGCGTTATGGATCCGGGAACAGCTTTCTTT	TRBV29-1	-	TRBJ1-1	few
CASSAHGDSETQYF	TGTGCCAGCAGCGCGCACGGGGATTCGGAGACCCAGTACTTC	TRBV9	-	TRBJ2-5	once
CASSPTSGRWYEQYF	TGCGCCAGCAGCCCCACTAGCGGGAGGTGGTACGAGCAGTACTTC	TRBV23-1	TRBD2	TRBJ2-7	-
CASSLRRDTEAFF	TGTGCCAGCAGCCTTCGGAGGGACACTGAAGCTTTCTTT	TRBV7-6	-	TRBJ1-1	-
CASSVGENTEAFF	TGTGCCAGCAGTGTCGGAGAGAACACTGAAGCTTTCTTT	TRBV6-4	-	TRBJ1-1	-
CATSRKLAGGEDTQYF	TGTGCCACCAGCAGGAAATTAGCGGGGGGGGAGGATACGCAGTATTTT	TRBV15	TRBD2	TRBJ2-3	-
CASSPGTPGNTIYF	TGTGCCAGCTCACCCGGGACACCCGGAAACACCATATATTTT	TRBV18	-	TRBJ1-3	-
CAWSDGGHFEQYF	TGTGCCTGGAGTGATGGAGGACATTTCGAGCAGTACTTC	TRBV30	-	TRBJ2-7	-
CASSGVGDQPQHF	TGTGCCAGCAGTGGGGTCGGGGATCAGCCCCAGCATTTT	TRBV2	-	TRBJ1-5	-
CASSFGTVYTEAFF	TGTGCCAGCAGCTTCGGGACTGTATACACTGAAGCTTTCTTT	TRBV11-2	-	TRBJ1-1	-